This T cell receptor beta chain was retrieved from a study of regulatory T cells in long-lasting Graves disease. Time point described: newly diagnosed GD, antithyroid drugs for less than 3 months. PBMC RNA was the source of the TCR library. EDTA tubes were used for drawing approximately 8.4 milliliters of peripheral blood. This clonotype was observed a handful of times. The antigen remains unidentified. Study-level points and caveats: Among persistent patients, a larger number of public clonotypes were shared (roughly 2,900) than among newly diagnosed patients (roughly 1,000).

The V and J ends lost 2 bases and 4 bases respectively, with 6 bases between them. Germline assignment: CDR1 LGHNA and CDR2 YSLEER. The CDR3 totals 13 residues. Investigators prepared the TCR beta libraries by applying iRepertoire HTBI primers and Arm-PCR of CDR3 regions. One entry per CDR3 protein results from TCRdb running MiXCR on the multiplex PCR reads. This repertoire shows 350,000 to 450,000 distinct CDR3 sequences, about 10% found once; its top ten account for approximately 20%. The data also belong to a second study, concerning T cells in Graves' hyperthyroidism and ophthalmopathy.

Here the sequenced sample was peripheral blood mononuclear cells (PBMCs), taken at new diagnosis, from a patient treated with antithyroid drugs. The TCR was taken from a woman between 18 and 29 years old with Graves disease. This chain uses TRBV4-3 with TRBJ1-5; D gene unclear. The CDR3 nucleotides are TGCGCCAGCAGCCAACAGGCAAATCAGCCCCAGCATTTT. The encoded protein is CASSQQANQPQHF.